These T cell receptor beta chains were read from a single sample in a study of CD8+ T cells in alopecia areata. Measured with immunoSEQ multiplex PCR; TCRdb has only the in-frame clones, and not every one. The repertoire holds more than 130,000 clones, with 82% as singletons. The sequenced sample was CD8+ T cells sorted from blood, obtained at week 4, from a patient treated with tofacitinib. The receptor source for this set is a human donor with alopecia areata. CDR3s leave out the opening cysteine and the closing phenylalanine or tryptophan. Rows may omit the clone size; those that give it use once, few, many or a size class.

V,J,size,CDR3
TRBV7-9,TRBJ1-1,few,ASSSDKAF
TRBV29-1,TRBJ2-5,.,SVTTVGKAGPGETQY
TRBV7-6,TRBJ2-7,.,ASSPGASGVYEQY
TRBV5-1,TRBJ1-1,.,ASSRRTEDTEAF
TRBV6-5,TRBJ2-7,.,ASSLKRGGLYEQY
TRBV7-2,TRBJ2-2,.,ASSLGAGAGPGELF
TRBV2,TRBJ1-1,once,ASSEYSNTEAF
TRBV5-1,TRBJ2-1,few,ASSQGQDEQF
TRBV4-1,TRBJ2-7,.,ASSHGTSYEQY
TRBV6-5,TRBJ2-1,.,ASSYALTPNNEQF